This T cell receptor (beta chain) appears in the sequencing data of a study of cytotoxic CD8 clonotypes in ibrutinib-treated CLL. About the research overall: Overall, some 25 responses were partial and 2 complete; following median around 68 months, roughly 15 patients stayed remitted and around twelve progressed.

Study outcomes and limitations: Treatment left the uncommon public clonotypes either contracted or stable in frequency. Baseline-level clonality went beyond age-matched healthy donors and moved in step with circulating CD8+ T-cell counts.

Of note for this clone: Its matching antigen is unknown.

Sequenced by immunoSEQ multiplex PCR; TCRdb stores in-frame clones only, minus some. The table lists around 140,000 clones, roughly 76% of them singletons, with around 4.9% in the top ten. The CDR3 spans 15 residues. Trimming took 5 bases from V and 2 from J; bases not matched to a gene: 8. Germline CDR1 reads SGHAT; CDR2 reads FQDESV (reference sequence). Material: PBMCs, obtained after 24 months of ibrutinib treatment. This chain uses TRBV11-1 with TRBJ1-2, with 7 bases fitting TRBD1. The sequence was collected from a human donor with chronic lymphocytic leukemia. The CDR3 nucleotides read TGTGCCAGCAGCCCCCGGGAGGGGGCAAACTATGGCTACACCTTC. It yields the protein CASSPREGANYGYTF. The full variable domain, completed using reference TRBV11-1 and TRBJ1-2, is EAEVAQSPRYKITEKSQAVAFWCDPISGHATLYWYRQILGQGPELLVQFQDESVVDDSQLPKDRFSAERLKGVDSTLKIQPAELGDSAMYLCASSPREGANYGYTFGSGTRLTVV.